The rows below give T cell receptor beta chains drawn from one sample of a study of shared clonotypes between healthy human individuals. Sequencing was performed with immunoSEQ multiplex PCR; in TCRdb, only in-frame clones are kept and a portion is missing. Of about 1.5 million clones listed, approximately 97% are singletons. The sequencing sample was made of naive CD4+ T cells sorted from blood. These receptors were obtained from a man aged 30 to 39 in good health. Each CDR3 is given with its conserved first and last residue. D genes are given only for firm matches. Clone size is given for some rows only: seen once, a few or many times, or a class if the clone is expanded.

v_call	j_call	clone_size	d_call	cdr3_nt	cdr3_aa
TRBV5-1	TRBJ2-1	NA	TRBD2	TGCGCCAGCAGCTTGGCCCGCCGTGCTAGCGGGAGTGATACTGCCTACAATGAGCAGTTCTTC	CASSLARRASGSDTAYNEQFF
TRBV18	TRBJ2-7	NA	TRBD2	TGTGCCAGCTCCCCCGGGGAGGGTAACTACGAGCAGTACTTC	CASSPGEGNYEQYF
TRBV29-1	TRBJ2-1	NA	TRBD1	TGCAGCGGTAGGGACAGTATCTACAATGAGCAGTTCTTC	CSGRDSIYNEQFF
TRBV7-9	TRBJ1-5	NA	NA	TGTGCCAGCAGCTTAAGAAGCAATCAGCCCCAGCATTTT	CASSLRSNQPQHF
TRBV7-2	TRBJ1-5	NA	NA	TGTGCCAGCAGCCTCGACAGGAATCAGCCCCAGCATTTT	CASSLDRNQPQHF
TRBV19	TRBJ2-2	NA	NA	TGTGCCAGTAGTATTGTGGGCGGGGCGAACACCGGGGAGCTGTTTTTT	CASSIVGGANTGELFF
TRBV6-5	TRBJ2-5	NA	NA	TGTGCCAGCCGGGACCTGGGAACAGAGACCCAGTACTTC	CASRDLGTETQYF
TRBV5-1	TRBJ2-3	NA	NA	TGCGCCAGCAGCTTGGGGGGTCGCACAGATACGCAGTATTTT	CASSLGGRTDTQYF
TRBV30	TRBJ2-5	NA	NA	TGTGCCTGGAGTACAGGAACAGAGACCCAGTACTTC	CAWSTGTETQYF
TRBV27	TRBJ2-1	NA	NA	TGTGCCAGCAGTCCCGACAGGCCCAACAATGAGCAGTTCTTC	CASSPDRPNNEQFF
TRBV20-1	TRBJ1-4	NA	NA	TGCAGTGCTAAAGCAGGAATCCTACTGTTTTTT	CSAKAGILLFF
TRBV5-1	TRBJ2-1	NA	NA	TGCGCCAGCAGCTTGGGAGCGCACGGGGAGTTCTTC	CASSLGAHGEFF
TRBV7-8	TRBJ2-1	NA	TRBD2	TGTGCCAGCAGCCACGCGTCTAGCGGGAGTTCTTACAATGAGCAGTTCTTC	CASSHASSGSSYNEQFF
TRBV30	TRBJ2-1	NA	NA	TGTGCCTGGAAGGGAAGGACAGGGCCGACTAGCGCGGCCTCCTACAATGAGCAGTTCTTC	CAWKGRTGPTSAASYNEQFF
TRBV7-2	TRBJ2-1	once	NA	TGTGCCAGCAGCTCCGTGGGGGAGCAGTTCTTC	CASSSVGEQFF
TRBV6-5	TRBJ1-5	NA	TRBD1	TGTGCCAGCAGCGAGGACAGGGGACGCAATCAGCCCCAGCATTTT	CASSEDRGRNQPQHF
TRBV5-1	TRBJ2-1	NA	TRBD2	TGCGCCAGCAGCCCGGAGGGGAGGGGTGAGCAGTTCTTC	CASSPEGRGEQFF
TRBV5-8	TRBJ1-3	NA	NA	TGTGCCAGCAGCTTGGACCCAGGGGCTTCTGGAAACACCATATATTTT	CASSLDPGASGNTIYF
TRBV20-1	TRBJ2-1	once	NA	TGCAGTGCTGAAGGTGGTGAGCAGTTCTTC	CSAEGGEQFF
TRBV9	TRBJ2-3	NA	NA	TGTGCCAGCAGCGTAGTGGCCGATACGCAGTATTTT	CASSVVADTQYF
TRBV5-1	TRBJ2-7	NA	TRBD2	TGCGCCAGCAGTTTTAGATCGTCGCTAGCGGGAGTAGGGTCCTACGAGCAGTACTTC	CASSFRSSLAGVGSYEQYF
TRBV6-6	TRBJ1-1	few	NA	TGTGCCAGCAGGGATACCGGGCTGAACACTGAAGCTTTCTTT	CASRDTGLNTEAFF
TRBV6-5	TRBJ1-5	NA	TRBD1	TGTGCCAGCAGAGCCCTACAGGGGAACAATCAGCCCCAGCATTTT	CASRALQGNNQPQHF
TRBV6-5	TRBJ2-6	NA	NA	TGTGCCAGCAGTTACAGGGAGGCCAACGTCCTGACTTTC	CASSYREANVLTF
TRBV9	TRBJ1-1	NA	NA	TGTGCCAGCAGCTCCAGATTTAACACTGAAGCTTTCTTT	CASSSRFNTEAFF
TRBV7-9	TRBJ1-5	NA	TRBD1	TGTGCCAGCAGCCCCGGGACAGTTAGCAATCAGCCCCAGCATTTT	CASSPGTVSNQPQHF
TRBV6-5	TRBJ1-2	NA	NA	TGTGCCAGCAGTTACTCAGGGGGTGGCTACACCTTC	CASSYSGGGYTF
TRBV15	TRBJ2-1	NA	NA	TGTGCCACCAGCGCTTTGGACGGGGGTCGAAATGAGCAGTTCTTC	CATSALDGGRNEQFF
TRBV5-1	TRBJ2-6	NA	NA	TGCGCCAGCAGCTTGGTCGGCCGGACCTCTGGGGCCAACGTCCTGACTTTC	CASSLVGRTSGANVLTF
TRBV19	TRBJ1-5	NA	NA	TGTGCCAGTAGTATCCCGAATAGCAATCAGCCCCAGCATTTT	CASSIPNSNQPQHF
TRBV9	TRBJ1-2	NA	TRBD1	TGTGCCAGCAGCGTAGGGGCAGGGGGAAACTATGGCTACACCTTC	CASSVGAGGNYGYTF
TRBV5-1	TRBJ1-4	NA	NA	TGCGCCAGCAGCTTCCAAAACACTAATGAAAAACTGTTTTTT	CASSFQNTNEKLFF
TRBV11-2	TRBJ2-2	NA	TRBD1	TGTGCCAGCAGCTCCGGACGCGGGACAGGGGGCACCGGGGAGCTGTTTTTT	CASSSGRGTGGTGELFF
TRBV7-2	TRBJ2-1	NA	NA	TGTGCCAGCAGCCGCAACAATGAGCAGTTCTTC	CASSRNNEQFF
TRBV4-3	TRBJ1-4	NA	NA	TGCGCCAGCAGCCTAGACAGGCCACGTGAAAAACTGTTTTTT	CASSLDRPREKLFF
TRBV2	TRBJ1-4	once	NA	TGTGCCAGCAGCGGGTCATCTAATGAAAAACTGTTTTTT	CASSGSSNEKLFF
TRBV18	TRBJ2-3	NA	NA	TGTGCCAGCTCAAACTTGCGGAGGGGCACAGATACGCAGTATTTT	CASSNLRRGTDTQYF
TRBV2	TRBJ2-3	NA	NA	TGTGCCAGCGGTGGCAGGGTCACAGATACGCAGTATTTT	CASGGRVTDTQYF
TRBV6-1	TRBJ2-1	NA	NA	TGTGCCAGCACACCAGGGGACTCCTACAATGAGCAGTTCTTC	CASTPGDSYNEQFF
TRBV27	TRBJ2-3	NA	NA	TGTGCCAGCAGTATTGGGCGCGCAGATACGCAGTATTTT	CASSIGRADTQYF
TRBV6-1	TRBJ2-3	NA	TRBD1	TGTGCCAGCAGTGCCTCCCCCCCGGGACAGGGAGAAGATACGCAGTATTTT	CASSASPPGQGEDTQYF
TRBV5-6	TRBJ2-7	NA	NA	TGTGCCAGCAGCTTGGCCCCAGGCTACGAGCAGTACTTC	CASSLAPGYEQYF
TRBV28	TRBJ2-2	NA	NA	TGTGCCACCAATAAACCCGCGGCCTTCAGGGAGGAGCTGTTTTTT	CATNKPAAFREELFF
TRBV7-9	TRBJ2-4	NA	TRBD1	TGTGCCAGCAGCTCGGGACAGGGAAAGGACATTCAGTACTTC	CASSSGQGKDIQYF
TRBV11-2	TRBJ1-6	NA	NA	TGTGCCAGCAGCCCTTGGGGTCGGGGGGTGAATTCACCCCTCCACTTT	CASSPWGRGVNSPLHF
TRBV7-3	TRBJ2-7	NA	TRBD2	TGTGCCAGCAGCCCCCGGGGGGGCTACGAGCAGTACTTC	CASSPRGGYEQYF
TRBV28	TRBJ1-2	NA	NA	TGTGCCAGCAGCATAGCAGCTGCAGATTCCTATGGCTACACCTTC	CASSIAAADSYGYTF
TRBV28	TRBJ2-7	NA	NA	TGTGCCAGCAGTCAACAGGGACCGTCCTACGAGCAGTACTTC	CASSQQGPSYEQYF
TRBV6-5	TRBJ1-2	once	NA	TGTGCCAGCAGTTACGATGTGGCAGATAACTATGGCTACACCTTC	CASSYDVADNYGYTF
TRBV7-9	TRBJ1-5	NA	NA	TGTGCCAGCAGCGGTTCGTATAGCAATCAGCCCCAGCATTTT	CASSGSYSNQPQHF